These T cell receptor beta chains were read from a single sample in a study of shared clonotypes between healthy human individuals. Produced via immunoSEQ multiplex PCR; TCRdb's table is partial and in-frame only. The sample gives roughly 2,300,000 clones, around 92% of which show up once; around 0.35% is in the top ten. Source material: naive CD4+ T cells from PBMCs. These TCRs come from a man in his late teens or twenties in good health. Some clones in this sample may be carry-over from other donors' samples. CDR3s include the opening cysteine and the closing phenylalanine or tryptophan. The order of the fields is clone size, J gene, D gene, CDR3 length, V gene, CDR3 DNA, CDR3 protein. D genes are given only for firm matches. The size of a clone is reported for some rows only, either as once, few or many, or as a class for expanded clones.

clone size: -
J gene: TRBJ2-5
D gene: -
CDR3 length: 15
V gene: TRBV7-9
CDR3 DNA: TGTGCCAGCAGCTTACACGGGGCGGCACAAGAGACCCAGTACTTC
CDR3 protein: CASSLHGAAQETQYF

clone size: -
J gene: TRBJ2-1
D gene: -
CDR3 length: 15
V gene: TRBV28
CDR3 DNA: TGTGCCAGCAGCCAATCCCGGGGCAGGACCCATGAGCAGTTCTTC
CDR3 protein: CASSQSRGRTHEQFF

clone size: once
J gene: TRBJ1-5
D gene: -
CDR3 length: 14
V gene: TRBV29-1
CDR3 DNA: TGCAGCGTTGGGGGGGCTCCCAGCAATCAGCCCCAGCATTTT
CDR3 protein: CSVGGAPSNQPQHF

clone size: -
J gene: TRBJ1-5
D gene: -
CDR3 length: 12
V gene: TRBV6-6
CDR3 DNA: TGTGCCAGCAGATCCGGGAATCAGCCCCAGCATTTT
CDR3 protein: CASRSGNQPQHF

clone size: -
J gene: TRBJ2-3
D gene: -
CDR3 length: 17
V gene: TRBV7-2
CDR3 DNA: TGTGCCAGCAGCGCAGCGGCTCTAGCGTCGATAGGGGATACGCAGTATTTT
CDR3 protein: CASSAAALASIGDTQYF

clone size: -
J gene: TRBJ1-2
D gene: -
CDR3 length: 12
V gene: TRBV28
CDR3 DNA: TGTGCCAGCAGTTTAGGGGGGAAGGGCTACACCTTC
CDR3 protein: CASSLGGKGYTF

clone size: -
J gene: TRBJ1-3
D gene: -
CDR3 length: 15
V gene: TRBV28
CDR3 DNA: TGTGCCAGCAGTTTGTCCAAGAGCTCTGGAAACACCATATATTTT
CDR3 protein: CASSLSKSSGNTIYF

clone size: -
J gene: TRBJ1-2
D gene: -
CDR3 length: 15
V gene: TRBV21-1
CDR3 DNA: TGTGCCAGCAGCAATGGACGGACGGGGAACTATGGCTACACCTTC
CDR3 protein: CASSNGRTGNYGYTF

clone size: once
J gene: TRBJ2-3
D gene: -
CDR3 length: 14
V gene: TRBV9
CDR3 DNA: TGTGCCAGCAGCCTAGCGAGAAGCACAGATACGCAGTATTTT
CDR3 protein: CASSLARSTDTQYF

clone size: -
J gene: TRBJ1-4
D gene: -
CDR3 length: 16
V gene: TRBV5-1
CDR3 DNA: TGCGCCAGCAGCGTCCTGGGGGGAAAGACTAATGAAAAACTGTTTTTT
CDR3 protein: CASSVLGGKTNEKLFF

clone size: -
J gene: TRBJ1-2
D gene: TRBD1
CDR3 length: 17
V gene: TRBV19
CDR3 DNA: TGTGCCAGTAGTATAGTTTCCCTCGGGACAGGGGAATATGGCTACACCTTC
CDR3 protein: CASSIVSLGTGEYGYTF

clone size: -
J gene: TRBJ2-2
D gene: -
CDR3 length: 14
V gene: TRBV27
CDR3 DNA: TGTGCCAGCCAAACGGGACAAAGCACCGGGGAGCTGTTTTTT
CDR3 protein: CASQTGQSTGELFF

clone size: -
J gene: TRBJ2-1
D gene: TRBD1
CDR3 length: 15
V gene: TRBV27
CDR3 DNA: TGTGCCAGCAGCCCAGACAGGGTCTATTACAATGAGCAGTTCTTC
CDR3 protein: CASSPDRVYYNEQFF

clone size: -
J gene: TRBJ2-7
D gene: TRBD1
CDR3 length: 16
V gene: TRBV27
CDR3 DNA: TGTGCCAGCAGTTTATCCCCGGGACAGGGTATGTACGAGCAGTACTTC
CDR3 protein: CASSLSPGQGMYEQYF

clone size: once
J gene: TRBJ1-1
D gene: -
CDR3 length: 15
V gene: TRBV11-2
CDR3 DNA: TGTGCCAGCAGCCGCCCAGGCCACCTGAACACTGAAGCTTTCTTT
CDR3 protein: CASSRPGHLNTEAFF

clone size: -
J gene: TRBJ2-3
D gene: -
CDR3 length: 12
V gene: TRBV6-5
CDR3 DNA: TGTGCCAGCACGGGGAGCACAGATACGCAGTATTTT
CDR3 protein: CASTGSTDTQYF

clone size: -
J gene: TRBJ1-1
D gene: TRBD1
CDR3 length: 15
V gene: TRBV18
CDR3 DNA: TGTGCCAGCTCACCACCGGCAGGGGGGAACACTGAAGCTTTCTTT
CDR3 protein: CASSPPAGGNTEAFF

clone size: -
J gene: TRBJ2-1
D gene: -
CDR3 length: 13
V gene: TRBV28
CDR3 DNA: TGTGCCAGCAGTGGGGGATCCTACAATGAGCAGTTCTTC
CDR3 protein: CASSGGSYNEQFF

clone size: -
J gene: TRBJ1-2
D gene: TRBD1
CDR3 length: 12
V gene: TRBV28
CDR3 DNA: TGTGCCAGCAGTTCCGACAGGGCTGGCTACACCTTC
CDR3 protein: CASSSDRAGYTF

clone size: -
J gene: TRBJ2-7
D gene: -
CDR3 length: 14
V gene: TRBV7-8
CDR3 DNA: TGTGCCAGCAGCTCCCTGGGGAGGTTCTACGAGCAGTACTTC
CDR3 protein: CASSSLGRFYEQYF

clone size: few
J gene: TRBJ1-1
D gene: -
CDR3 length: 12
V gene: TRBV30
CDR3 DNA: TGTGCCTGGGAAGGGGACCCCCAGGCAGCTTTCTTT
CDR3 protein: CAWEGDPQAAFF

clone size: -
J gene: TRBJ2-6
D gene: TRBD1
CDR3 length: 18
V gene: TRBV7-3
CDR3 DNA: TGTGCCAGCAGCTTAAGACGACAGGGGGCGCATGGGGCCAACGTCCTGACTTTC
CDR3 protein: CASSLRRQGAHGANVLTF

clone size: -
J gene: TRBJ1-1
D gene: -
CDR3 length: 13
V gene: TRBV6-5
CDR3 DNA: TGTGCCAGCAGTTACTCGAAGGGCACTGAAGCTTTCTTT
CDR3 protein: CASSYSKGTEAFF

clone size: once
J gene: TRBJ2-1
D gene: -
CDR3 length: 15
V gene: TRBV6-5
CDR3 DNA: TGTGCCAGCAGTTTAGCGACGAGCTCCTACAATGAGCAGTTCTTC
CDR3 protein: CASSLATSSYNEQFF

clone size: -
J gene: TRBJ1-5
D gene: TRBD1
CDR3 length: 15
V gene: TRBV5-1
CDR3 DNA: TGCGCCAGCAGACCCACAGGGGATAGCAATCAGCCCCAGCATTTT
CDR3 protein: CASRPTGDSNQPQHF

clone size: -
J gene: TRBJ1-2
D gene: TRBD1
CDR3 length: 15
V gene: TRBV5-1
CDR3 DNA: TGCGCCAGCAGCCATAACAGGGGCCAAAACTATGGCTACACCTTC
CDR3 protein: CASSHNRGQNYGYTF

clone size: -
J gene: TRBJ1-2
D gene: -
CDR3 length: 14
V gene: TRBV2
CDR3 DNA: TGTGCCAGCAGTGAACGGAGGGCCAACTATGGCTACACCTTC
CDR3 protein: CASSERRANYGYTF

clone size: -
J gene: TRBJ2-3
D gene: -
CDR3 length: 10
V gene: TRBV20-1
CDR3 DNA: TGCAGTGCTAGGGCAGATACGCAGTATTTT
CDR3 protein: CSARADTQYF

clone size: -
J gene: TRBJ1-1
D gene: TRBD1
CDR3 length: 13
V gene: TRBV5-4
CDR3 DNA: TGTGCCAGCAGCGGGACAGGGTACACTGAAGCTTTCTTT
CDR3 protein: CASSGTGYTEAFF

clone size: -
J gene: TRBJ2-2
D gene: -
CDR3 length: 14
V gene: TRBV9
CDR3 DNA: TGTGCCAGCAGCGTAGTCGGGGGCCCCGGGGAGCTGTTTTTT
CDR3 protein: CASSVVGGPGELFF

clone size: -
J gene: TRBJ1-5
D gene: -
CDR3 length: 13
V gene: TRBV28
CDR3 DNA: TGTGCCAGCAGTGAGCAGGGAAATCAGCCCCAGCATTTT
CDR3 protein: CASSEQGNQPQHF

clone size: -
J gene: TRBJ1-2
D gene: -
CDR3 length: 20
V gene: TRBV21-1
CDR3 DNA: TGTGCCAGCAGCGACTGCGCGGGGTTTTTGGTCCGCCCACCATTTTATGGCTACACCTTC
CDR3 protein: CASSDCAGFLVRPPFYGYTF

clone size: -
J gene: TRBJ2-1
D gene: -
CDR3 length: 11
V gene: TRBV11-1
CDR3 DNA: TGTGCCAGCAGCAAGTACAATGAGCAGTTCTTC
CDR3 protein: CASSKYNEQFF

clone size: -
J gene: TRBJ2-7
D gene: TRBD1
CDR3 length: 13
V gene: TRBV28
CDR3 DNA: TGTGCCAGCAGCCCGGGACAGCCTTACGAGCAGTACTTC
CDR3 protein: CASSPGQPYEQYF

clone size: -
J gene: TRBJ2-5
D gene: TRBD2
CDR3 length: 15
V gene: TRBV10-3
CDR3 DNA: TGTGCCATCAGTGGCACTAGCGGGAGTTTTGAGACCCAGTACTTC
CDR3 protein: CAISGTSGSFETQYF

clone size: -
J gene: TRBJ2-7
D gene: TRBD2
CDR3 length: 15
V gene: TRBV10-3
CDR3 DNA: TGTGCCATCAGTCCAAATAGCGGGGGTACCTACGAGCAGTACTTC
CDR3 protein: CAISPNSGGTYEQYF

clone size: -
J gene: TRBJ1-1
D gene: TRBD1
CDR3 length: 12
V gene: TRBV9
CDR3 DNA: TGTGCCAGCAGCCCAAGACAGGGTGAAGCTTTCTTT
CDR3 protein: CASSPRQGEAFF